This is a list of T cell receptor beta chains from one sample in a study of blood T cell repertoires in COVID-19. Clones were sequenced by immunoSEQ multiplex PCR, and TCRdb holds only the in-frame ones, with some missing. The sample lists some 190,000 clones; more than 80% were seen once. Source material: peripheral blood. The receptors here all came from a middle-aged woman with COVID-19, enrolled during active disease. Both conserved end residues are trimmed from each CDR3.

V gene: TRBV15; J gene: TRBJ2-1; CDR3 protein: ATSRAGGLNEQF
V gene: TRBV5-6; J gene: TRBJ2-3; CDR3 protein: ASSFRGTDTQY
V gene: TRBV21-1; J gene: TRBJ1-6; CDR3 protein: ASSRLQGASSPLH
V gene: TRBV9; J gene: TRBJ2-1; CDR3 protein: ASSPLTSGIYEQF
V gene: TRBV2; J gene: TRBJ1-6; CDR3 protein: ASSAVSYNSPLH
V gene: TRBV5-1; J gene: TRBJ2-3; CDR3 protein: ASSSTDTQY
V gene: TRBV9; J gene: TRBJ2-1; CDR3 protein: ASSLRSGGTNSYNEQF
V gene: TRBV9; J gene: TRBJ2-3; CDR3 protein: ASSETPEGTQY
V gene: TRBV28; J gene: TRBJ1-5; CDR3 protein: AITPRASNQPQH
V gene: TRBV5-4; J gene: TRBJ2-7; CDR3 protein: ASSFGGSGGEQY
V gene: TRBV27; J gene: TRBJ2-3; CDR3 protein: ASSLDGQGGTDTQY
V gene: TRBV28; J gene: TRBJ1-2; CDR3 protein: ASSLYDRGYGYT
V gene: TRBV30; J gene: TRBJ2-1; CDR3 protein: AWAAGGHNEQF
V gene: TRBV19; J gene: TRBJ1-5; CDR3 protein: ASNQGAESQPQH
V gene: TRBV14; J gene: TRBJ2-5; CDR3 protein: ASSPENERGWNLETQY
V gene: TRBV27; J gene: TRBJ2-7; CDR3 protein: ASTVTSGAYEQY
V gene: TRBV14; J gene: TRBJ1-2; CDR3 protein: ASRQGYATYGYT
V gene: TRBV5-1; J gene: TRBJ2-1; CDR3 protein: ASRTGLASEQF
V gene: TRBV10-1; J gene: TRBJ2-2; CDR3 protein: ASSVAGTRNTGELF
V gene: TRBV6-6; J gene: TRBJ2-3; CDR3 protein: ASSYQTRRADTQY
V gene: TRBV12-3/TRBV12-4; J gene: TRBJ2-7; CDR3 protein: ASSSTIYEQY
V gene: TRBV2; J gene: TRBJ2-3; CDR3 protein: ASRTYRGNTDTQY
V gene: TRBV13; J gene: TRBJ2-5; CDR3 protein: ASLERGLQETQY
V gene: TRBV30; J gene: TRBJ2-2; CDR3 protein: AWRAGSNTGELF
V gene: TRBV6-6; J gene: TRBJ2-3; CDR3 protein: ASRQGYTQY
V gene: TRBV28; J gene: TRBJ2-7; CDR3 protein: ASSLGLWEQY
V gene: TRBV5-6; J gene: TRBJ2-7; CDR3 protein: ASSLALRQGYEQY
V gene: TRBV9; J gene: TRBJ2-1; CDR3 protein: ASSVRLADNEQF
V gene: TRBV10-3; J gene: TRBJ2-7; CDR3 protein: ATRERSYEQY
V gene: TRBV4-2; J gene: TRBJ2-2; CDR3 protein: ASSQDLVLAGVTGELF